This T cell receptor beta chain comes out of a study of T cell responses to AZD1222 COVID-19 vaccine. Study results and caveats: Nearly half of spike-specific TCRs reportedly target variant regions that are unmutated in the B.1.351 and B.1.1.7 variants.

Second-dose intervals of approximately 4 or approximately 12 weeks were pooled. Note on this clone: The antigen is undetermined.

Sequenced by immunoSEQ multiplex PCR; TCRdb stores in-frame clones only, minus some. The sample has about 110,000 clones; 70% to 90% are singletons. Germline CDR1 is MNHEY and CDR2 is SVGEGT. The CDR3 runs to 15 residues. The V end lost 4 bases, the J end lost 6 bases, and 19 bases lay between the germline ends. This TCR was recovered from an adult who received the AZD1222 COVID-19 vaccine. This chain links TRBV6-2 or TRBV6-3 with TRBJ2-7, with D possibly being TRBD1 or TRBD2 (6 bases each). Specimen: peripheral blood, collected 28 days after the second AZD1222 dose. The CDR3 protein is CASSSHDNKGGEQYF. Written as DNA, the CDR3 is TGTGCCAGCAGTTCCCACGACAATAAGGGGGGCGAGCAGTACTTC.